The T cell receptor beta chain described here comes from a study of shared clonotypes between healthy human individuals. CD45RA+ naive and CD45RA-negative memory subsets were separated from CD4+ cells. Losses at the gene ends were 7 bases for V and 0 bases for J; bases not matched to a gene: 9. The V gene's germline CDR1 is SQVTM and CDR2 ANQGSEA. The CDR3 is 15 residues long. Clones were sequenced by immunoSEQ multiplex PCR, and TCRdb holds only the in-frame ones, with some missing. The sample comprises fewer than 400,000 clones, around 74% of which are singletons, and approximately 10% rests with the top ten.

The V call is TRBV29-1, the J call TRBJ2-1, with TRBD1 matching 7 bases. The sequenced sample consisted of memory CD4+ T cells sorted from blood. The sample's subset: CD45RA-negative fraction. The source is a man aged 30-40 years in good health. CDR3 nucleotides: TGCAGCGGACTGGTCTCAGGGGGCTCCTACAATGAGCAGTTCTTC. This codes for CSGLVSGGSYNEQFF.